The rows below give T cell receptor beta chains drawn from one sample of a study of blood T cells in healthy people across ages. TCRdb reanalysed the 5' RACE reads using MiXCR and keeps one entry per CDR3 protein. The table includes 650,000 to 800,000 distinct CDR3 sequences, under 45% detected once. Sample: blood. The origin of the receptors is a man aged 55 to 70 in good health. CDR3s include the opening cysteine and the closing phenylalanine or tryptophan. D genes are given only for firm matches. Clone size, where shown, is once, few, many, or a class for clones that have expanded.

cdr3_nt cdr3_aa clone_size j_call d_call v_call
TGCGCCAGCAGTTCCCCAGGGGGAGGCTATGGCTACACCTTC CASSSPGGGYGYTF many TRBJ1-2 TRBD1 TRBV25-1
TGCAGTGCTAGCGTCAACAACAATGAGCAGTACTTC CSASVNNNEQYF . TRBJ2-5 . TRBV20-1
TGTGCCAGCAGTTTAGGCAGGGTCAACAATGAGCAGTTCTTC CASSLGRVNNEQFF . TRBJ2-1 . TRBV12-3/TRBV12-4
TGTGCCAGCACCTCCCTTACGAACGAGCAGTACTTC CASTSLTNEQYF . TRBJ2-7 . TRBV7-9
TGCAGCGTTGATGGTCTCTCTGACCAAGAGACCCAGTACTTC CSVDGLSDQETQYF few TRBJ2-5 . TRBV29-1
TGCAGCGTGGCCGGGGGACAACCCGTGAGGGGAGATACGCAGTATTTT CSVAGGQPVRGDTQYF once TRBJ2-3 . TRBV29-1
TGTGCCAGCAGCCAGGCTCCTGGACGGTCCTCTGGGGCCAACGTCCTGACTTTC CASSQAPGRSSGANVLTF once TRBJ2-6 . TRBV3-1
TGCGCCAGCAGTTCAGGGTCGACTAATGAAAAACTGTTTTTT CASSSGSTNEKLFF . TRBJ1-4 . TRBV5-1
TGTGCCAGCAGGTCTCAGGCGGGGGCCCAAGGGACCGGGGAGCTGTTTTTT CASRSQAGAQGTGELFF . TRBJ2-2 . TRBV7-2
TGTGCCAGCAGCTTTCCGGACAGGAAATCCTACGAGCAGTACTTC CASSFPDRKSYEQYF . TRBJ2-7 TRBD1 TRBV6-5
TGTGCCAGCAGATTTTCGGGACAGGGCTTTCTTAACTATGGCTACACCTTC CASRFSGQGFLNYGYTF . TRBJ1-2 TRBD1 TRBV6-6
TGCAGTGCTAGAGATAGCGCCTCTGCACTTTACGAGCAGTACTTC CSARDSASALYEQYF few TRBJ2-7 . TRBV20-1
TGTGCCAGCAGATCAGGGGACTATGGCTACACCTTC CASRSGDYGYTF few TRBJ1-2 . TRBV6-6
TGTGCCTGGAGGAAGGCCGGCGCCTCCGAGACCCAGTACTTC CAWRKAGASETQYF . TRBJ2-5 . TRBV30
TGTGCCAGCAGTCACACGACTCGGTCGTTGGAGACCCAGTACTTC CASSHTTRSLETQYF once TRBJ2-5 . TRBV6-2/TRBV6-3
TGTGCCAGCAGCCCGGAGATAGGGACGCTGAATGGCTACACCTTC CASSPEIGTLNGYTF . TRBJ1-2 . TRBV7-6
TGCAGTGCTAGCGGCGTAGCGGGGGGGCTTAGCACAGATACGCAGTATTTT CSASGVAGGLSTDTQYF few TRBJ2-3 TRBD2 TRBV20-1